This entry concerns a single T cell receptor (beta chain). Its target is not known. These data come from a study of cytomegalovirus exposure and HLA in healthy donors. Points from the study as a whole: Despite most TCR sequences being rare, some public TCRs occurred in many donors. Researchers counted 164 TCR beta chains as cytomegalovirus-associated.

Trimming took 7 bases from V and 15 from J, leaving 16 bases between them. CDR3 length: 11 amino acids. In germline, CDR1 is SGHTA, CDR2 FQGNSA. The assay was immunoSEQ multiplex PCR, and TCRdb's table has in-frame clones only and misses some. Among 200,000 to 250,000 clones listed, under 95% were seen once. The rearrangement links TRBV7-2 to TRBJ2-1; D may be TRBD2 (6 bases). The sequencing sample was made of PBMCs. This sequence originates from a woman in her late teens or twenties in good health and CMV-seronegative. CDR3 DNA sequence: TGTGCCAGCACGTCGGACTACCGGCGGTTCTTC. This encodes CASTSDYRRFF.